This TCR beta chain was sequenced for a study of blood T cells in healthy people across ages. Turning to this clonotype: This may be a read error: a much more frequent sequence differs by one nucleotide.

The CDR3 consists of 14 residues. V dropped 1 base and J dropped 1 base, with 7 bases sitting between them. With a J-beta primer mix and a sample-barcoded 5' primer, a second PCR ran about 7 to 11 cycles. At least 2.5 million CDR3-containing paired-end reads were obtained per sample. One entry per CDR3 protein results from TCRdb running MiXCR on the 5' RACE reads. The sample gives about 700,000 distinct CDR3 sequences, approximately 29% of which show up once; roughly 15% is in the top ten. The sample consisted of blood. This chain links TRBV12-3 or TRBV12-4 with TRBJ1-1; D call uncertain. The TCR was taken from a woman older than 75 in good health. CDR3 loop: CASSLGAANTEAFF. In nucleotides, the CDR3 is TGTGCCAGCAGTTTAGGGGCAGCGAACACTGAAGCTTTCTTT.